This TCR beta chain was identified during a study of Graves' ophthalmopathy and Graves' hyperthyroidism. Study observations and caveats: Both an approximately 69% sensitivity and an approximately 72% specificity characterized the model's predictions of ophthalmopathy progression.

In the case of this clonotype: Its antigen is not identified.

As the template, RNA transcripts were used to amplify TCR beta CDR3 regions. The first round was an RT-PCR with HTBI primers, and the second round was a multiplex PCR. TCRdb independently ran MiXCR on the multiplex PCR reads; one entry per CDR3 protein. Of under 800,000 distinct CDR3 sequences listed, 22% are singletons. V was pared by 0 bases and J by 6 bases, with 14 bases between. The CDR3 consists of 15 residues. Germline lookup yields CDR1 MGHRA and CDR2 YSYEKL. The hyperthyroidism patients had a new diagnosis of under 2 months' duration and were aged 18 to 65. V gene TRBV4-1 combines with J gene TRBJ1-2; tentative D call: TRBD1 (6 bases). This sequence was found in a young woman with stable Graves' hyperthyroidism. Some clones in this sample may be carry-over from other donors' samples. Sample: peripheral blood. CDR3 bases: TGCGCCAGCAGCCAAGATTGGATGGGGGCTGATGGCTACACCTTC. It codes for CASSQDWMGADGYTF.